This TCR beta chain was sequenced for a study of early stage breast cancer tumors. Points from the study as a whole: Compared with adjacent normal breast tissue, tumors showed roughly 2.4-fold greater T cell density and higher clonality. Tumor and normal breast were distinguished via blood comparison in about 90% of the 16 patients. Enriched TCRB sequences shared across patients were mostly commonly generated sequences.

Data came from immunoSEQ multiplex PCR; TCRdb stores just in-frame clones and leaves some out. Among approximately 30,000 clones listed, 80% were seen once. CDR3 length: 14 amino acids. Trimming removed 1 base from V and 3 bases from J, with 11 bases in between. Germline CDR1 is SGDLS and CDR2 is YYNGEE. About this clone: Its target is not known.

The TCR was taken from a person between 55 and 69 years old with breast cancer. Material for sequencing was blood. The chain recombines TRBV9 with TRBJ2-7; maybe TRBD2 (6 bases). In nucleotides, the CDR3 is TGTGCCAGCAGCGTACCGCGGGAAGGCTACGAGCAGTACTTC. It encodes CASSVPREGYEQYF.